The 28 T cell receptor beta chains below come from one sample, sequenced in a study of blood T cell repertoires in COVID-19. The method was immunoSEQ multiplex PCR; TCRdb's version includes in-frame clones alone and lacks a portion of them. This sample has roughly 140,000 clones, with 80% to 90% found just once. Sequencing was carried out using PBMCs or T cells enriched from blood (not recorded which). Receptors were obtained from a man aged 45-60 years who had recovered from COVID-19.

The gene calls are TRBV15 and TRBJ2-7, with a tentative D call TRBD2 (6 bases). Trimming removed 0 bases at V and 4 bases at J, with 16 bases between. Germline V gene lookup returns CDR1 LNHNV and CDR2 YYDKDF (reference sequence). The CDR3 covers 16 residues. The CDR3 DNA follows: TGTGCCACCAGCAGAGATACCCCCGGGAGTATTTACGAGCAGTACTTC. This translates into CATSRDTPGSIYEQYF. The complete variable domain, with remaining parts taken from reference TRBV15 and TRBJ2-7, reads DAMVIQNPRYQVTQFGKPVTLSCSQTLNHNVMYWYQQKSSQAPKLLFHYYDKDFNNEADTPDNFQSRRPNTSFCFLDIRSPGLGDTAMYLCATSRDTPGSIYEQYFGPGTRLTVT.

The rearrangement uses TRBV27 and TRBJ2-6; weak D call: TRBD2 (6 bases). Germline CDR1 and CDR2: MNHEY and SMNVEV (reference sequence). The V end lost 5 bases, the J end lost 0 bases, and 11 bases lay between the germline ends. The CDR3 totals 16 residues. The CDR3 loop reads CASSPTSFSGANVLTF. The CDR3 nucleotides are TGTGCCAGCAGTCCGACTAGTTTCTCTGGGGCCAACGTCCTGACTTTC.

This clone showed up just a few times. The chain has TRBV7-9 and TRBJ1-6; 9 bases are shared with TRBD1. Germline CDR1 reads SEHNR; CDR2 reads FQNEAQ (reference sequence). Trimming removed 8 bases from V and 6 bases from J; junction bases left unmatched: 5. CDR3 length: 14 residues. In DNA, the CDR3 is TGTGCCAGCGAAGGACAGGGGAGTAATTCACCCCTCCACTTT. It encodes CASEGQGSNSPLHF.

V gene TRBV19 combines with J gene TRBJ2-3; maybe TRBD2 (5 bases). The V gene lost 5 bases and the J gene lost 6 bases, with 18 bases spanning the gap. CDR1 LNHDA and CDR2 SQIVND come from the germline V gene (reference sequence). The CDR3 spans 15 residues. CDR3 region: CASSPPEARGDTQYF. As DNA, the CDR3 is TGTGCCAGTAGTCCCCCCGAGGCCCGCGGGGATACGCAGTATTTT.

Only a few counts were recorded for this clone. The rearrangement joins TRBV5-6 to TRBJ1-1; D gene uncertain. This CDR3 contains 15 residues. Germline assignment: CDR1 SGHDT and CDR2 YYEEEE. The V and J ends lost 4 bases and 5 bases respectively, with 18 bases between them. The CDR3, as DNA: TGTGCCAGCAGCGTACTAGAATTTCGTAAAACTGAAGCTTTCTTT. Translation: CASSVLEFRKTEAFF.

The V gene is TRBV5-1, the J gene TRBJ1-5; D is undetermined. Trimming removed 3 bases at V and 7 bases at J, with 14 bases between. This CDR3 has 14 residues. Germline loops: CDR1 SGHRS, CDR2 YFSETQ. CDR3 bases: TGCGCCAGCAGCTCGGGATCCCCGGGGCAGCCCCAGCATTTT. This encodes CASSSGSPGQPQHF.

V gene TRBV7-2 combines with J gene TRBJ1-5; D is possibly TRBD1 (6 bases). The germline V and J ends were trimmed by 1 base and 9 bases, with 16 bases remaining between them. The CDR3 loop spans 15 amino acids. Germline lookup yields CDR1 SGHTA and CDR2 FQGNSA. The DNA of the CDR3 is TGTGCCAGCAGCTTAGGGGGGCGGCAGAGAGGGCCCCAGCATTTT. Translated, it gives CASSLGGRQRGPQHF.

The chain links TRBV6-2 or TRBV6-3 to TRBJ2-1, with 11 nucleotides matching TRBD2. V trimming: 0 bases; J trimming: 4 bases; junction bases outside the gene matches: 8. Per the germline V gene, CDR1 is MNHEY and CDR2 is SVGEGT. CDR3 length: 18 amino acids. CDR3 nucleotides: TGTGCCAGCAGTTACTCGAACCTAGCGGGGGGACTATACAATGAGCAGTTCTTC. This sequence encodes CASSYSNLAGGLYNEQFF.

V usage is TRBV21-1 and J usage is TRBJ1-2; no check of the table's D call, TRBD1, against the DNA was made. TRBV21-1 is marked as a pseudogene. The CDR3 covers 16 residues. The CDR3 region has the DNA TGTGCCAGCAGCAAACCCCCTGGGACAGGGATCTATGGCTACACCTTC. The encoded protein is CASSKPPGTGIYGYTF.

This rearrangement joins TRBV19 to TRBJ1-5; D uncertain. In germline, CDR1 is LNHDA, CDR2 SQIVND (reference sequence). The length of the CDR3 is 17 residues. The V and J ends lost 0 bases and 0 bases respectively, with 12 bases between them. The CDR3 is CASSIEERQNSNQPQHF. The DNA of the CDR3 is TGTGCCAGTAGTATAGAAGAAAGACAAAATAGCAATCAGCCCCAGCATTTT. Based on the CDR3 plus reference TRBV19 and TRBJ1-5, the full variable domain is DGGITQSPKYLFRKEGQNVTLSCEQNLNHDAMYWYRQDPGQGLRLIYYSQIVNDFQKGDIAEGYSVSREKKESFPLTVTSAQKNPTAFYLCASSIEERQNSNQPQHFGDGTRLSIL.

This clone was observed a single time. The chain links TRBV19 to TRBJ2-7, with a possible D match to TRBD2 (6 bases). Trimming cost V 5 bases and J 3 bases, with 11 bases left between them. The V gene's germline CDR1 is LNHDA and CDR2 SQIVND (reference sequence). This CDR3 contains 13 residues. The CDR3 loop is CASSRGKGYEQYF. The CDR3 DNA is TGTGCCAGTAGTCGGGGGAAGGGCTACGAGCAGTACTTC.

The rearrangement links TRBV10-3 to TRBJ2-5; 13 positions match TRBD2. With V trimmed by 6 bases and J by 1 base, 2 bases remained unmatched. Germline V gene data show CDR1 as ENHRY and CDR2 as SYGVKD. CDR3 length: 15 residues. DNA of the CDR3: TGTGCCATCAGAGGGACTAGCGGGACCCAAGAGACCCAGTACTTC. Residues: CAIRGTSGTQETQYF.

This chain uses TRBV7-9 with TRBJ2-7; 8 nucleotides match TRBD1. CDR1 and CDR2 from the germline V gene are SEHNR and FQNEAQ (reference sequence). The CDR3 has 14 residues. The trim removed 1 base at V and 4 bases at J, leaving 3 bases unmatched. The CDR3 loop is CASSLGGQGYEQYF. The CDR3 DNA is TGTGCCAGCAGCTTAGGAGGACAGGGATACGAGCAGTACTTC.

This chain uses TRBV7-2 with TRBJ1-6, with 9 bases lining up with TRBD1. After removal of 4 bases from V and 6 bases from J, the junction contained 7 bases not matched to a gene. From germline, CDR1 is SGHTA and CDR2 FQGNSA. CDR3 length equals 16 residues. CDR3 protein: CASSWRAGQGNSPLHF. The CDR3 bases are TGTGCCAGCAGCTGGAGAGCGGGACAGGGTAATTCACCCCTCCACTTT.

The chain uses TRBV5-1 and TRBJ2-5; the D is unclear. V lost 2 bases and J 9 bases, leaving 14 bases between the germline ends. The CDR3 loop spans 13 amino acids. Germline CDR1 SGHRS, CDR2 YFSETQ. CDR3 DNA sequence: TGCGCCAGCAGCTTAATCCCTACCGAGGCCCAGTACTTC. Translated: CASSLIPTEAQYF.

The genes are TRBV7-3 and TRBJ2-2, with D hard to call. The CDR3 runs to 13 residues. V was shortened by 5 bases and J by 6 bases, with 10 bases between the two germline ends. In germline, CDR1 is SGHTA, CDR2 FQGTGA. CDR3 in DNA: TGTGCCAGCAGCCGCCACGTAGCCGGGGAGCTGTTTTTT. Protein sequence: CASSRHVAGELFF.

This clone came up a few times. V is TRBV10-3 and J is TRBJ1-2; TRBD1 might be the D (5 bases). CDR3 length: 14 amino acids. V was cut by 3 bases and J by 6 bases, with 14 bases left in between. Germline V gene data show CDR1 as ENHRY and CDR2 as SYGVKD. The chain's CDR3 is CAISEFVGADGYTF. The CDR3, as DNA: TGTGCCATCAGTGAATTTGTAGGGGCTGATGGCTACACCTTC.

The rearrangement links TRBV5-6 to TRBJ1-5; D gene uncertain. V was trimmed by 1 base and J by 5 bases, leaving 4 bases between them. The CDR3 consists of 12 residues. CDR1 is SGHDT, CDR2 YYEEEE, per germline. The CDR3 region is CASSLIDQPQHF. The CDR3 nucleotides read TGTGCCAGCAGCTTGATAGATCAGCCCCAGCATTTT. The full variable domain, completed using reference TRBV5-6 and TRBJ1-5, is DAGVTQSPTHLIKTRGQQVTLRCSPKSGHDTVSWYQQALGQGPQFIFQYYEEEERQRGNFPDRFSGHQFPNYSSELNVNALLLGDSALYLCASSLIDQPQHFGDGTRLSIL.

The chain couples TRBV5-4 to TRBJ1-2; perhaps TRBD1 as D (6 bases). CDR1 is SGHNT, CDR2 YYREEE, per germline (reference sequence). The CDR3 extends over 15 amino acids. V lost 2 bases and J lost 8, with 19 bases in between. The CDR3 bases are TGTGCCAGCAGCTTATCGGACAGCAGACTTCACGGCTACACCTTC. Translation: CASSLSDSRLHGYTF. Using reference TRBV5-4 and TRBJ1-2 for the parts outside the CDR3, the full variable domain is ETGVTQSPTHLIKTRGQQVTLRCSSQSGHNTVSWYQQALGQGPQFIFQYYREEENGRGNFPPRFSGLQFPNYSSELNVNALELDDSALYLCASSLSDSRLHGYTFGSGTRLTVV.

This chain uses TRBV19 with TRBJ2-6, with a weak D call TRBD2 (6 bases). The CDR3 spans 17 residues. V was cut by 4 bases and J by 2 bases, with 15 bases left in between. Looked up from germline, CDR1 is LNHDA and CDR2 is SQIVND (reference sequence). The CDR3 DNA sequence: TGTGCCAGTAGTAGACGCGGAGCGGGCACTGGGGCCAACGTCCTGACTTTC. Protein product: CASSRRGAGTGANVLTF.

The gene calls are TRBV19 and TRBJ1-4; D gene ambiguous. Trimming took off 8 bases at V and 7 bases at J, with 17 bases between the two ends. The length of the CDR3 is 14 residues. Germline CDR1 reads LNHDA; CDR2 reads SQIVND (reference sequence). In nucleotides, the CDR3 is TGTGCCAGTTCCGTAGGGAGCAGAGGTGAAAAACTGTTTTTT. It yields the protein CASSVGSRGEKLFF.

The CDR3 region is CASTKGESEKLFF. The CDR3 DNA follows: TGTGCCAGCACCAAAGGGGAGAGTGAAAAACTGTTTTTT. The chain is built from TRBV21-1 and TRBJ1-4. TRBV21-1 is a pseudogene locus. This CDR3 is 13 amino acids long.

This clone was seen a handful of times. The CDR3: CASRPGQSYSPLHF. The CDR3 DNA sequence: TGTGCCAGCAGGCCGGGACAGAGCTATTCACCCCTCCACTTT. This chain links TRBV2 with TRBJ1-6; TRBD1 agrees at 7 bases. Germline V gene data show CDR1 as SNHLY and CDR2 as FYNNEI. V lost 6 bases and J lost 8; bases outside the gene matches: 7. The CDR3 has 14 amino acids.

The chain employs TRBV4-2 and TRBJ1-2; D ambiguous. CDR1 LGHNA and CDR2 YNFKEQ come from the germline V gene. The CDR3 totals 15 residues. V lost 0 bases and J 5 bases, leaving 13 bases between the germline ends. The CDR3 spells CASSQEVNTVYGYTF. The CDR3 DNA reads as TGTGCCAGCAGCCAAGAAGTCAACACCGTTTATGGCTACACCTTC.

CDR3 residues: CASSYWRGEPQHF. In DNA form, the CDR3 reads TGTGCCAGCAGTTACTGGCGGGGAGAGCCCCAGCATTTT. J is TRBJ1-5 and V is TRBV6-2 or TRBV6-3; D gene ambiguous. The CDR3 totals 13 residues. V shed 1 base and J shed 8 bases, with 9 bases lying between them. Germline CDR1 is MNHEY and CDR2 is SVGEGT.

The CDR3 DNA reads as TGTGCCATCGGGGACAGCCATAATTCTGGCTACACCTTC. It codes for CAIGDSHNSGYTF. The J gene is TRBJ1-2, the V gene TRBV10-3; 7 nucleotides line up with TRBD1. Trimming removed 8 bases from V and 7 bases from J; junction bases left unmatched: 10. This CDR3 comprises 13 residues. The V gene's germline CDR1 is ENHRY and CDR2 SYGVKD.

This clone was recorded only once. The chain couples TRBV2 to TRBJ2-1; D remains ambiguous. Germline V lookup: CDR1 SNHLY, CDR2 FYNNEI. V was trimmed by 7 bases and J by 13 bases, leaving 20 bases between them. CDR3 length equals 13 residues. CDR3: CASTPGPRVGQFF. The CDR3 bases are TGTGCCAGCACCCCTGGTCCCCGCGTCGGTCAGTTCTTC.

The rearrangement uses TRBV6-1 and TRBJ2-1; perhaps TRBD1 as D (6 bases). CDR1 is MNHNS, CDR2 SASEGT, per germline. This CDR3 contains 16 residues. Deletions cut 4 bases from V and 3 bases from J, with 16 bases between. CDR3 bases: TGTGCCAGCAGTGCCTCAGGGGCGAACCACTACAATGAGCAGTTCTTC. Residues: CASSASGANHYNEQFF.